This TCR beta chain came from a study of T cell responses to AZD1222 COVID-19 vaccine. The study's findings and limits: With dominance at 160-218 and 743-854, vaccine-associated CD4 TCRs spanned spike. Just a handful of AZD1222 recipients tested seropositive at baseline.

Clones were read by immunoSEQ multiplex PCR, and TCRdb kept only the in-frame ones, dropping some. The sample lists around 150,000 clones; approximately 88% were seen once. This clone appeared a few times. Antigen specificity is unknown. The germline V gene encodes CDR1 SGHTA and CDR2 FQGTGA. V dropped 1 base and J dropped 3 bases, with 7 bases sitting between them. The CDR3 runs to 14 residues. The chain uses TRBV7-3 and TRBJ2-1, with D hard to call. The sample in question was peripheral blood, obtained on day 0 of MenACWY control vaccination. This TCR came from an adult in good health. The CDR3 nucleotides read TGTGCCAGCAGCTTAAATGGGAACTACAATGAGCAGTTCTTC. Its translation: CASSLNGNYNEQFF.